This entry features one T cell receptor beta chain sequence. No antigen is known for it. The record has no base qualities; no much larger clone is one base away. Trimming takes 6 bases from V and 3 bases from J, and the germline ends sit 14 bases apart. The CDR3 goes from the cysteine to the phenylalanine over 14 residues. Only CDR3 DNA remains: 42 bases, in frame from the first base. Looking up the germline V gene yields CDR1 ENHRY and CDR2 SYGVKD. Whole blood was collected in K2EDTA tubes by collaborating institutions according to the institutions' own protocols. For TCRbeta analysis, collaborators shipped samples as frozen whole blood, isolated PBMCs, or DNA extracted from either of those sample types. The source of the sample is a study of blood T cell repertoires in COVID-19 (dated by TCRdb to 2018 to 2020). In the study overall: Samples from collaborators originated in the United States, Italy and Spain and spanned both the acute and convalescent phases of COVID-19. The material from the prospective study consisted of cDNA or gDNA derived from T cells, B-cell-depleted T cells, or PBMCs. Subjects who had been exposed to COVID-19, were actively infected with it, or had recovered from it provided the deeply sampled blood TCRbeta repertoires that made up the dataset. A freely available public database, intended as a resource for researchers studying the immune response to SARS-CoV-2, is where the repertoires were released. The samples were drawn from the first 160 participants of the ongoing ImmuneRACE study and from over a thousand subjects provided by 6 global collaborators. The sample metadata nearly always contained a de-identified subject ID, COVID-19 status, age in years and sex. Where available, HLA class I and class II types were taken from metadata supplied by the sample provider and were not determined by assay-based typing. Broad study findings and their caveats: The amount of clinical and demographic metadata varied by source and participant and was provided uncurated.

TCRbeta CDR3 regions were amplified from genomic DNA by means of the immunoSEQ Assay, a bias-controlled multiplex PCR. Regarding the original processing steps: The number of nucleated cells in each sample was estimated by amplification of reference gene primers within the assay. Sequence reads were collapsed and filtered to measure the absolute abundance of every unique TCRbeta CDR3 rearrangement. For each sample, productive Simpson clonality was calculated as the square root of Simpson's diversity index across productive rearrangements. Imported from immuneACCESS, the table was reduced by TCRdb to in-frame sequences with V and J called. These copies leave out some clones; in studies compared against another copy, an unresolved V gene accounts for under half, and the cause of the remainder is not known. V and J calls and clone size follow that table, whereas D and trimming were derived from the DNA. The sample table holds roughly 120,000 clones, of which about 80% were seen once. The ten largest clonotypes hold around 7.6% of the sample.

The sequence was collected from a man aged 65 to 85 with active or convalescent COVID-19. Specimen: peripheral blood. This sequence uses TRBV10-3 and TRBJ1-1, with TRBD1 as a weak D call on 6 bases. In nucleotide form, the sequence is TGTGCCATCAGGGGGGATCGACAGGACACTGAAGCTTTCTTT. Translation gives CAIRGDRQDTEAFF.